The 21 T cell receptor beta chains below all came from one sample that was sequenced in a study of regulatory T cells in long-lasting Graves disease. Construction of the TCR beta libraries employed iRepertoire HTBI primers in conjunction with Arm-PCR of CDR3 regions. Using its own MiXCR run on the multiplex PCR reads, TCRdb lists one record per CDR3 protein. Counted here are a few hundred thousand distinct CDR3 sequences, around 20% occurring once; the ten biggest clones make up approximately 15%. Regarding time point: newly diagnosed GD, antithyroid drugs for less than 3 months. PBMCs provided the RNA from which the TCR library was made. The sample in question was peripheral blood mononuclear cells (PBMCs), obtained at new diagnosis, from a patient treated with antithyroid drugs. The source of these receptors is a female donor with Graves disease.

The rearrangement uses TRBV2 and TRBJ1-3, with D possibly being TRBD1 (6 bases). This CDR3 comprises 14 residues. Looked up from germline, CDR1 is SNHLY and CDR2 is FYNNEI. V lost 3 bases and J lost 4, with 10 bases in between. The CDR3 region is CASSEGAGGNTIYF. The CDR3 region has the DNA TGTGCCAGCAGTGAGGGGGCAGGCGGAAACACCATATATTTT.

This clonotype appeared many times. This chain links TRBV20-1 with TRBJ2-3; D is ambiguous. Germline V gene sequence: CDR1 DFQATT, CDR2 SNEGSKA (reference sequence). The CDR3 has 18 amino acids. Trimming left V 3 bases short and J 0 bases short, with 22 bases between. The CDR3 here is CSARGSVAVRSSTDTQYF. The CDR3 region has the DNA TGCAGTGCTAGGGGATCGGTGGCGGTCAGATCTAGCACAGATACGCAGTATTTT.

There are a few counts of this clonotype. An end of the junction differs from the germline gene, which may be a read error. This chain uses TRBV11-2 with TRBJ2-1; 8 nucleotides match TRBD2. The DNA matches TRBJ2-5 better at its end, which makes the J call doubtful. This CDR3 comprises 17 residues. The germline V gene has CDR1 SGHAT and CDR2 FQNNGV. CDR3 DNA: TGTGCCAGCAGCTCCGCGGGGGGCTACTCAATACAAGGGACCCAGTACTTC. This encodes CASSSAGGYSIQGTQYF.

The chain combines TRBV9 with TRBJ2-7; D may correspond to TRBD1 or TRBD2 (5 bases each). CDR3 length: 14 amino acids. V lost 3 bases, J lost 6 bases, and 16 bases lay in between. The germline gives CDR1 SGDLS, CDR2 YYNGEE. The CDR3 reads CASSDRDLGGEQYF. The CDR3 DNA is TGTGCCAGCAGCGACCGGGACCTGGGTGGCGAGCAGTACTTC.

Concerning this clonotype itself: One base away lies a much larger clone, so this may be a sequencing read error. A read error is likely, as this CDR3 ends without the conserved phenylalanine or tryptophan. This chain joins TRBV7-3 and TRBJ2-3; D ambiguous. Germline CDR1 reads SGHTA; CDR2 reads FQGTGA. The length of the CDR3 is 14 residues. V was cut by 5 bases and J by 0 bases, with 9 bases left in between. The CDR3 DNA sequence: TGTGCCAGCAGCCAAGGGAAAAGCACAGATACGCAGTATTCT. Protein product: CASSQGKSTDTQYS.

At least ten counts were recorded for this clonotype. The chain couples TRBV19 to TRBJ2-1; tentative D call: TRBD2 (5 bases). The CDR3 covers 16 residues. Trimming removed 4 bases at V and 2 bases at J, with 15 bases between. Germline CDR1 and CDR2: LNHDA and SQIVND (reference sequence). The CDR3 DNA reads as TGTGCCAGTAGTACAAACGGGAACAGCCCCTACAATGAGCAGTTCTTC. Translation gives CASSTNGNSPYNEQFF. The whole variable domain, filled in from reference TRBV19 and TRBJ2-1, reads DGGITQSPKYLFRKEGQNVTLSCEQNLNHDAMYWYRQDPGQGLRLIYYSQIVNDFQKGDIAEGYSVSREKKESFPLTVTSAQKNPTAFYLCASSTNGNSPYNEQFFGPGTRLTVL.

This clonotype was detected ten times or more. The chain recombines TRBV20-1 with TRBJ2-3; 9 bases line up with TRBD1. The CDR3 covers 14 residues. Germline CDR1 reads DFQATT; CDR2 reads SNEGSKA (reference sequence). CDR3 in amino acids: CSTPDRGGSDTQYF. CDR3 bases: TGCAGCACACCGGACAGGGGAGGGTCCGATACGCAGTATTTT.

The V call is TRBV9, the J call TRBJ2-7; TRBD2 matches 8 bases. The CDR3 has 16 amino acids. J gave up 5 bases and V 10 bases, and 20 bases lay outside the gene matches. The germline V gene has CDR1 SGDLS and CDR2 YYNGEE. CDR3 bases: TGTGCCTCCTCGGGGGCGGGAGGACGCGAAGTCCACGAGCAGTACTTC. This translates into CASSGAGGREVHEQYF.

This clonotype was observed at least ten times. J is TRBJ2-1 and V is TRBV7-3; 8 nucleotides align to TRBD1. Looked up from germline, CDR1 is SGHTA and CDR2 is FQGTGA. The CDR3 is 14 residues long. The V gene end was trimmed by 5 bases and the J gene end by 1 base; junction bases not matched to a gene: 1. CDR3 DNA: TGTGCCAGCAGCCGGACAGGGTCCTACAATGAGCAGTTCTTC. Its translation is CASSRTGSYNEQFF.

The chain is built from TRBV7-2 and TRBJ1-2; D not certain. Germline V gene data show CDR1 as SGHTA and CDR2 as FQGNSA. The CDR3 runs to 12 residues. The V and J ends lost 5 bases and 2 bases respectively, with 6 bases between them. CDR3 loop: CASSGINYGYTF. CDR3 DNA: TGTGCCAGCAGCGGGATCAACTATGGCTACACCTTC.

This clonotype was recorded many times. CDR3 in DNA: TGTGCCAGCAGCCCCAGCGCCGGACAGGCTGAAGCTTTCTTT. Protein: CASSPSAGQAEAFF. The chain couples TRBV6-2 or TRBV6-3 to TRBJ1-1; 7 bases line up with TRBD1. This CDR3 comprises 14 residues. V shed 6 bases and J 6 bases; nucleotides not matched to a gene: 10. The germline V gene has CDR1 MNHEY and CDR2 SVGEGT.

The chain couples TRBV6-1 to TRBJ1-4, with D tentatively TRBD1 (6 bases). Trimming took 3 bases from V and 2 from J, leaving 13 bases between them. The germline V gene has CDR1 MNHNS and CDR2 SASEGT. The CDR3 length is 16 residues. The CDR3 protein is CASSEKHRATNEKLFF. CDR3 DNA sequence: TGTGCCAGCAGTGAGAAGCACAGGGCGACTAATGAAAAACTGTTTTTT.

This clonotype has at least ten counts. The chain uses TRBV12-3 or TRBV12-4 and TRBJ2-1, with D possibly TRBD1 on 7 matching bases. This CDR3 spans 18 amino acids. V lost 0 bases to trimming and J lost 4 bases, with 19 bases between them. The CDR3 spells CASSLAFEGGAGYNEQFF. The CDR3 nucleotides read TGTGCCAGCAGTTTAGCGTTCGAAGGGGGCGCGGGATACAATGAGCAGTTCTTC.

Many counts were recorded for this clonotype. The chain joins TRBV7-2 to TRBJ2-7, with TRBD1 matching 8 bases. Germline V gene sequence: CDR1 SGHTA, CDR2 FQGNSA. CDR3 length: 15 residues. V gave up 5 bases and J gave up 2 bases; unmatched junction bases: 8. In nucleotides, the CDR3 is TGTGCCAGCAGCAGGGACAGGCGATTGGCCTACGAGCAGTACTTC. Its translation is CASSRDRRLAYEQYF.

CDR3: CASSLQGTSNEQFF. As DNA, the CDR3 is TGTGCCAGCAGCCTTCAGGGGACTAGTAATGAGCAGTTCTTC. The J gene is TRBJ2-1, the V gene TRBV7-2; the match to TRBD2 covers 8 bases. The V gene end was trimmed by 5 bases and the J gene end by 7 bases; junction bases not matched to a gene: 7. The CDR3 runs 14 residues. CDR1 and CDR2 (germline): SGHTA, FQGNSA.

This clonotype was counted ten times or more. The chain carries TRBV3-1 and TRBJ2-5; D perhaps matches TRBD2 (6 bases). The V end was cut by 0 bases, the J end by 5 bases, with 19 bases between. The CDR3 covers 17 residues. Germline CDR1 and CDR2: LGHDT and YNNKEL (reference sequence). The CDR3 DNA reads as TGTGCCAGCAGCCAAGATCTCCTCCCGGGAGAACGGGAGACCCAGTACTTC. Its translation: CASSQDLLPGERETQYF.

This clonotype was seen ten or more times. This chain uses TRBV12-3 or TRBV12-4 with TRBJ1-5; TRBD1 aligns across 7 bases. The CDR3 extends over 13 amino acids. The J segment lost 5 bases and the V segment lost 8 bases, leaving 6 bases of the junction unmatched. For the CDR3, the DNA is TGTGCCAGCTGTACAGGGGTCGATCAGCCCCAGCATTTT. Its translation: CASCTGVDQPQHF.

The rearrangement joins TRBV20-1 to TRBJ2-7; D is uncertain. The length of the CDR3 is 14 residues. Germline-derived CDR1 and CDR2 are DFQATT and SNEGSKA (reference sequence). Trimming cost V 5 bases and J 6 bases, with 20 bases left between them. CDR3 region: CSAARPSEYSEQYF. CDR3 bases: TGCAGTGCTGCCCGCCCAAGCGAGTACAGCGAGCAGTACTTC.

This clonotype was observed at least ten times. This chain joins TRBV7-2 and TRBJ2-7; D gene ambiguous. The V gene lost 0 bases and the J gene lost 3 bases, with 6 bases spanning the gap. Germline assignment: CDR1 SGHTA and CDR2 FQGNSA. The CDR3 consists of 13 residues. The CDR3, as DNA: TGTGCCAGCAGCTTAGCGGTGGGCTACGAGCAGTACTTC. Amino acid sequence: CASSLAVGYEQYF.

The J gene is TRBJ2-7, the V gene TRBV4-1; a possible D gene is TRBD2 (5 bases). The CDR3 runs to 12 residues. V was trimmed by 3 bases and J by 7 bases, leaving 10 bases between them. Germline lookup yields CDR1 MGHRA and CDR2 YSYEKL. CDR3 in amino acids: CASSQRDGEQYF. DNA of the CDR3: TGCGCCAGCAGCCAGAGGGATGGGGAGCAGTACTTC.

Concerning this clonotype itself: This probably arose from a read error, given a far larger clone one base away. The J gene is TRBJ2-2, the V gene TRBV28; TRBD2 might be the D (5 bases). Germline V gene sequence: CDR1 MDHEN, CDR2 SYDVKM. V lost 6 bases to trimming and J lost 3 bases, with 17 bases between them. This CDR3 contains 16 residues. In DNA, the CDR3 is TGTGCCAGCAGCCCGACTTCAGGAGCGGACACCGGGGAGCTGTTTTTT. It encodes CASSPTSGADTGELFF. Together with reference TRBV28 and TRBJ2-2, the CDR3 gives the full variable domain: DVKVTQSSRYLVKRTGEKVFLECVQDMDHENMFWYRQDPGLGLRLIYFSYDVKMKEKGDIPEGYSVSREKKERFSLILESASTNQTSMYLCASSPTSGADTGELFFGEGSRLTVL.